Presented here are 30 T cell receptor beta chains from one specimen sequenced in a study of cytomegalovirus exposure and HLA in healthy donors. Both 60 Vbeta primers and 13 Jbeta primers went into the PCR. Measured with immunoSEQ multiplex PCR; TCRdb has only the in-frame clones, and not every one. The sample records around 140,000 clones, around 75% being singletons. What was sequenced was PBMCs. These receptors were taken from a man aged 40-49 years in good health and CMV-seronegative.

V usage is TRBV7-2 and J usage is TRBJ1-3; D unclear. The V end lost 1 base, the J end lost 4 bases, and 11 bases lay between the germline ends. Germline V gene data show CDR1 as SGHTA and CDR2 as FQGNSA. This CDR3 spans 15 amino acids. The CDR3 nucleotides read TGTGCCAGCAGCTTAGTGGGCACCGGAGGAAACACCATATATTTT. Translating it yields CASSLVGTGGNTIYF. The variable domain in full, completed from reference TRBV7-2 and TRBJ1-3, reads GAGVSQSPSNKVTEKGKDVELRCDPISGHTALYWYRQSLGQGLEFLIYFQGNSAPDKSGLPSDRFSAERTGGSVSTLTIQRTQQEDSAVYLCASSLVGTGGNTIYFGEGSWLTVV.

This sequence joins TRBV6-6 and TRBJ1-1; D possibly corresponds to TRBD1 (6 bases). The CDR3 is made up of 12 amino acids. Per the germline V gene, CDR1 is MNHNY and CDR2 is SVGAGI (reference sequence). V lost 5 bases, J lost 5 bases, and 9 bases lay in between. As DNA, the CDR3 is TGTGCCAGCAGTACACAGGGAACTGAAGCTTTCTTT. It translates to CASSTQGTEAFF.

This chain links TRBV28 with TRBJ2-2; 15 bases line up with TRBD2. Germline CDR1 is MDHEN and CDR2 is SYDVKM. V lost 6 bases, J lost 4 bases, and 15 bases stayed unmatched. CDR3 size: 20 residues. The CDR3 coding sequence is TGTGCCAGCAGAAGCGGGACTAGCGGGGGGCCCACGCCATTCACCGGGGAGCTGTTTTTT. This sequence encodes CASRSGTSGGPTPFTGELFF.

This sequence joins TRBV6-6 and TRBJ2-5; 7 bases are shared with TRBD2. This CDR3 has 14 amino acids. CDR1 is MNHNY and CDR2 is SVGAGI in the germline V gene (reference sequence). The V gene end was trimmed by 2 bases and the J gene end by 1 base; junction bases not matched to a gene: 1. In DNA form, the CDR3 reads TGTGCCAGCAGTTACCGGACTAGCCAAGAGACCCAGTACTTC. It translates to CASSYRTSQETQYF.

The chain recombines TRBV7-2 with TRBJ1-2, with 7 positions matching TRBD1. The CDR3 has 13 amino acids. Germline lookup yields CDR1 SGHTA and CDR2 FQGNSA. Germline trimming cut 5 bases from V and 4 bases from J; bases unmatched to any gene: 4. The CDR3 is CASSPTGLYGYTF. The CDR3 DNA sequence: TGTGCCAGCAGCCCGACAGGGCTCTATGGCTACACCTTC.

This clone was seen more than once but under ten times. The CDR3 nucleotides read TGTGCCAGCAGTGAATGGGCAGGGGGCGCCAACTATGGCTACACCTTC. Encoded protein: CASSEWAGGANYGYTF. V is TRBV6-1 and J is TRBJ1-2; the match to TRBD1 covers 8 bases. The CDR3 is made up of 16 amino acids. Germline V gene data show CDR1 as MNHNS and CDR2 as SASEGT. V was clipped by 2 bases and J by 2 bases; unmatched bases: 7.

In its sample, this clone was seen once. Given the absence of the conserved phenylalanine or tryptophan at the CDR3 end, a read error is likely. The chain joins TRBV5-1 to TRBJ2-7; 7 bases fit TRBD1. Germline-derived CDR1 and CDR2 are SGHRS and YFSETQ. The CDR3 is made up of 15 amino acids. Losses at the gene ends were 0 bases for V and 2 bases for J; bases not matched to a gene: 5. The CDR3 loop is CASSLASGQAYEQYL. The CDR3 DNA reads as TGCGCCAGCAGCTTGGCAAGCGGACAGGCCTACGAGCAGTACCTC.

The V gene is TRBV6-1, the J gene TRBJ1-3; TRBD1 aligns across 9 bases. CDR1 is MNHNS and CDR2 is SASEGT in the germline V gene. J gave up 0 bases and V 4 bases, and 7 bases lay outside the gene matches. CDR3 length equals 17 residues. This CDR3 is CASSGPGQGNSGNTIYF. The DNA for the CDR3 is TGTGCCAGCAGTGGCCCGGGACAGGGAAACTCTGGAAACACCATATATTTT.

CDR3 sequence: CASSVDSSSFFYGYTF. The CDR3 DNA sequence: TGCGCCAGCAGCGTCGACAGCTCTAGTTTTTTTTATGGCTACACCTTC. The rearrangement joins TRBV5-1 to TRBJ1-2; TRBD1 might be the D (5 bases). The V and J ends lost 4 bases and 5 bases respectively, with 21 bases between them. The CDR3 totals 16 residues. Germline loops: CDR1 SGHRS, CDR2 YFSETQ.

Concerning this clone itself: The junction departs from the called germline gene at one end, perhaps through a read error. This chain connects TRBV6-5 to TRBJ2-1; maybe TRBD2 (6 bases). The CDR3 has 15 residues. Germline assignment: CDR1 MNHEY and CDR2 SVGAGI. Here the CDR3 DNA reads TGTGCCAGCAGCTGGGACCGGGGGAGTAAAAACGAGCTGTTCTTC. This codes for CASSWDRGSKNELFF.

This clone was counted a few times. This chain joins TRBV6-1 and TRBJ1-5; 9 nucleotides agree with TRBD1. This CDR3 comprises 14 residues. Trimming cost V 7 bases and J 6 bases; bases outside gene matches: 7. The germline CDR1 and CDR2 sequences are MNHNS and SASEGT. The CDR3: CASIYRGLGQPQHF. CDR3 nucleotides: TGTGCCAGCATATACAGGGGGCTTGGTCAGCCCCAGCATTTT.

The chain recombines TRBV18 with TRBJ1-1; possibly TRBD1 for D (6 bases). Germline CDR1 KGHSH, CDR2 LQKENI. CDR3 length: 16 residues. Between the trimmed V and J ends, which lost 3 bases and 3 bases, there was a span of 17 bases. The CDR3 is CASSPNYRAVDTEAFF. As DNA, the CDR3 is TGTGCCAGCTCACCGAACTACAGGGCGGTAGACACTGAAGCTTTCTTT.

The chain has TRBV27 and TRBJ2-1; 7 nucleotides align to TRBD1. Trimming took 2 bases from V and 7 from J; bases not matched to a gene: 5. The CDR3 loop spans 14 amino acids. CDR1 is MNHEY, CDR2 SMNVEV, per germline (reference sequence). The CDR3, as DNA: TGTGCCAGCAGTTTAAGGGACAGAAAGAATGAGCAGTTCTTC. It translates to CASSLRDRKNEQFF.

DNA of the CDR3: TGCAGTGCGTCCCGGACCGGGGAGCTGTTTTTT. Its protein product is CSASRTGELFF. The V call is TRBV20-1, the J call TRBJ2-2; no clear D gene. The CDR3 is made up of 11 amino acids. Per the germline V gene, CDR1 is DFQATT and CDR2 is SNEGSKA (reference sequence). V lost 6 bases and J 5 bases, leaving 7 bases between the germline ends.

The CDR3: CATSRLQGDSPLHF. The CDR3 DNA reads TGTGCCACCAGCAGGCTACAGGGTGATTCACCCCTCCACTTT. The rearrangement joins TRBV15 to TRBJ1-6, with D maybe TRBD1 (6 bases). The CDR3 loop spans 14 amino acids. Germline-derived CDR1 and CDR2 are LNHNV and YYDKDF (reference sequence). Trimming shortened V by 3 bases and J by 8 bases, and 11 bases separated the two germline ends.

The CDR3 nucleotides are TGTGCCAGCAGCTCCGGGTGGTCCGAGCAGTTCTTC. Residues: CASSSGWSEQFF. The chain carries TRBV11-2 and TRBJ2-1; D is uncertain. The V end lost 4 bases, the J end lost 10 bases, and 11 bases lay between the germline ends. The CDR3 spans 12 residues. Per germline, CDR1 SGHAT and CDR2 FQNNGV.

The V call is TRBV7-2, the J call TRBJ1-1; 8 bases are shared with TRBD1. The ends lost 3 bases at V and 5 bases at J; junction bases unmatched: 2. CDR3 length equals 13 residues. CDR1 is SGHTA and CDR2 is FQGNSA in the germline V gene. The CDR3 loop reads CASSFTGGTEAFF. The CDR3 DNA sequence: TGTGCCAGCAGCTTTACAGGGGGGACTGAAGCTTTCTTT.

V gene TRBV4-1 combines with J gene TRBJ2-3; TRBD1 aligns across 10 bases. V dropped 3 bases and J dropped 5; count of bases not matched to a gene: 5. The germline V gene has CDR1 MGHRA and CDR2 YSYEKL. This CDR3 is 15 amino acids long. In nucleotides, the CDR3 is TGCGCCAGCAGCCACGACAGGGGGCAAGGAGATACGCAGTATTTT. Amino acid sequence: CASSHDRGQGDTQYF.

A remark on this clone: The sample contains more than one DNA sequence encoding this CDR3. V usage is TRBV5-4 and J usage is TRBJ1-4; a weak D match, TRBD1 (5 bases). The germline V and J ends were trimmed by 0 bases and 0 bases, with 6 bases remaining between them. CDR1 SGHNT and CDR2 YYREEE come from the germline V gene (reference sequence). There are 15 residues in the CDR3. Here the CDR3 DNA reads TGTGCCAGCAGCTTGGGGGGGGCAACTAATGAAAAACTGTTTTTT. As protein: CASSLGGATNEKLFF. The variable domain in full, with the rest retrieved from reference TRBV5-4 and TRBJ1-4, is ETGVTQSPTHLIKTRGQQVTLRCSSQSGHNTVSWYQQALGQGPQFIFQYYREEENGRGNFPPRFSGLQFPNYSSELNVNALELDDSALYLCASSLGGATNEKLFFGSGTQLSVL.

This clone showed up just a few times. The CDR3 sequence: CASSRTGNEETQYF. Written as DNA, the CDR3 is TGCGCCAGCAGCCGGACAGGGAACGAAGAGACCCAGTACTTC. The V call is TRBV5-1, the J call TRBJ2-5; 8 bases are shared with TRBD1. The J segment lost 3 bases and the V segment lost 4 bases, leaving 5 bases of the junction unmatched. CDR1 SGHRS and CDR2 YFSETQ come from the germline V gene. CDR3 length: 14 residues.

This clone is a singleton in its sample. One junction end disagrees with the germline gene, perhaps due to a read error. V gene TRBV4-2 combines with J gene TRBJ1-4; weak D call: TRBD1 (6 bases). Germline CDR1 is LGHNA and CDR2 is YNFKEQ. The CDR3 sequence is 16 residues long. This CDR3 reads CASNQPLGQTNEKLFF. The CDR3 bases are TGTGCCAGCAACCAACCCCTTGGACAGACGAATGAAAAACTGTTTTTT.

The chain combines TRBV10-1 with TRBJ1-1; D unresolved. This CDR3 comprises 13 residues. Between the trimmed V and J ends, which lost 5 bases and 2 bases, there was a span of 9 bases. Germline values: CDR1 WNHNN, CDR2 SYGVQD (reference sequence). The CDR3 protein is CASSYTVNTEAFF. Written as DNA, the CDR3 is TGCGCCAGCAGTTATACGGTAAACACTGAAGCTTTCTTT.

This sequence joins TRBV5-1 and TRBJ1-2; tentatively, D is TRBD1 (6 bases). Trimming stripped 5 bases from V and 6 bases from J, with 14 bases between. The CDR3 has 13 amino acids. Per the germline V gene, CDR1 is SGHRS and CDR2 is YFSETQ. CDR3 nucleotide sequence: TGCGCCAGCAGGGGGACATCTGGGCATGGCTACACCTTC. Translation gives CASRGTSGHGYTF.

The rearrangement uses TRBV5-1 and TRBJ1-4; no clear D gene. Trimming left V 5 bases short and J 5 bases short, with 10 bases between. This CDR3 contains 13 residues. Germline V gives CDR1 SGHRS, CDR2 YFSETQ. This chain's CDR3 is CASSSQWNEKLFF. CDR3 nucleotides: TGCGCCAGCAGTTCGCAGTGGAATGAAAAACTGTTTTTT.

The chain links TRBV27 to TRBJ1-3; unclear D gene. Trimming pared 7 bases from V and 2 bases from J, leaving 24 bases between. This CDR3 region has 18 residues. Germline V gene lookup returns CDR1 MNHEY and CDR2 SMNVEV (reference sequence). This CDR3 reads CASMSIINRRTTGNTIYF. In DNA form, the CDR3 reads TGTGCCAGCATGAGCATTATCAATAGACGAACTACTGGAAACACCATATATTTT.

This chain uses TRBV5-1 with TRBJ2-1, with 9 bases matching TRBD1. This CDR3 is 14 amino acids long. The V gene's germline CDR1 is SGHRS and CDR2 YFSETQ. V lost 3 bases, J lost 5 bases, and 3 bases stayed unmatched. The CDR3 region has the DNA TGCGCCAGCAGCTATAGGACAGGGGACAATGAGCAGTTCTTC. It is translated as CASSYRTGDNEQFF.

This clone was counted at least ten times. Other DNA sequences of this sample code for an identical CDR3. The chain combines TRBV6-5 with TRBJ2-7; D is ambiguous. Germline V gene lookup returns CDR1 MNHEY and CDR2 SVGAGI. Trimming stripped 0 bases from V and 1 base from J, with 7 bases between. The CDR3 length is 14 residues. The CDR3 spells CASSYSPGSYEQYF. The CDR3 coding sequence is TGTGCCAGCAGTTACTCTCCCGGGTCCTACGAGCAGTACTTC.

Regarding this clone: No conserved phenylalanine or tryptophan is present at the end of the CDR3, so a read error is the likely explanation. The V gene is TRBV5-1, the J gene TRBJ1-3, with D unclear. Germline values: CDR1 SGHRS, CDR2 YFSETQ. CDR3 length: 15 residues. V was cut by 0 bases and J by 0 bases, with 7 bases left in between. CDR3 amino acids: CASSLDGDSGNTIYV. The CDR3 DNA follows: TGCGCCAGCAGCTTGGATGGGGACTCTGGAAACACCATATATGTT.

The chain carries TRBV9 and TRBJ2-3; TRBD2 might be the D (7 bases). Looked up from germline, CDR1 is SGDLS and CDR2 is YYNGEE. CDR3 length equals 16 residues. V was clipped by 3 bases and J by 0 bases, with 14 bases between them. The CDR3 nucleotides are TGTGCCAGCAGCGAGGGGGGGGGTCTTAGCACAGATACGCAGTATTTT. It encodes CASSEGGGLSTDTQYF.

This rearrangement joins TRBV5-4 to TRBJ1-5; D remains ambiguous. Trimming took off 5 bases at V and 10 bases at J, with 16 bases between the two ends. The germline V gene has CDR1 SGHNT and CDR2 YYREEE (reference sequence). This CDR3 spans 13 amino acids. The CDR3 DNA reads TGTGCCAGCAGTAGCGACCCAGTAAAACCCCAGCATTTT. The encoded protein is CASSSDPVKPQHF.